This T cell receptor beta chain emerged from a study of shared clonotypes between healthy human individuals. Clones were read by immunoSEQ multiplex PCR, and TCRdb kept only the in-frame ones, dropping some. The sample includes 150,000 to 200,000 clones, over 50% of them seen just once. Only a few counts were recorded for this clone. CDR1 and CDR2 (germline): SGHNT, YYREEE (reference sequence). This CDR3 comprises 13 residues. Trimming left V 5 bases short and J 6 bases short, with 15 bases between. The sequence came from a man aged 25-45 years in good health. The sequenced material came from memory CD4+ T cells sorted from blood. Subset denoted: CD45RA-negative fraction. The gene calls are TRBV5-4 and TRBJ2-7; TRBD2 is a possible D gene (7 bases). The CDR3 is CASRTGGKSEQYF. CDR3 DNA: TGTGCCAGCAGGACGGGGGGCAAATCCGAGCAGTACTTC.